This is a list of T cell receptor beta chains from one sample in a study of blood T cell repertoires in COVID-19. Clones were sequenced by immunoSEQ multiplex PCR, and TCRdb holds only the in-frame ones, with some missing. This sample yields around 250,000 clones, of which 75% to 90% are seen a single time; 4.1% belongs to the top ten. The sequenced sample consisted of PBMCs or T cells enriched from blood (not recorded which). All receptors derive from a woman aged 25 to 39 who had recovered from COVID-19. Each CDR3 is given with its conserved first and last residue. Fields, in order: clone size, CDR3 length, J gene, V gene, D gene, CDR3 protein, CDR3 DNA. D genes are given only for firm matches. Only part of the rows carry a size: once, few, many, or a class if the clone is expanded.

- 14 TRBJ2-5 TRBV28 TRBD1 CASSFWTGQETQYF TGTGCCAGCAGTTTCTGGACAGGGCAAGAGACCCAGTACTTC
- 15 TRBJ2-2 TRBV19 - CASNPGIPNTGELFF TGTGCCAGCAACCCGGGAATACCTAACACCGGGGAGCTGTTTTTT
once 15 TRBJ1-1 TRBV7-2 TRBD1 CASSLQGQGGTEAFF TGTGCCAGCAGCTTACAGGGACAGGGAGGGACTGAAGCTTTCTTT
- 16 TRBJ2-5 TRBV11-2 - CASSLYGGEVGETQYF TGTGCCAGCAGCTTATACGGGGGAGAGGTTGGAGAGACCCAGTACTTC
- 13 TRBJ2-1 TRBV28 - CASRPYRDNEQFF TGTGCCAGCAGGCCCTACAGGGACAATGAGCAGTTCTTC
- 14 TRBJ1-5 TRBV30 TRBD1 CAWSDDRGNQPQHF TGTGCCTGGAGCGATGACAGGGGAAATCAGCCCCAGCATTTT
once 18 TRBJ2-7 TRBV14 - CASPPLAWWALISYEQYF TGTGCCAGCCCCCCCTTGGCATGGTGGGCACTTATCTCCTACGAGCAGTACTTC
- 17 TRBJ2-1 TRBV18 TRBD2 CASSPRTSGSSYNEQFF TGTGCCAGCTCACCAAGGACTAGCGGGAGCTCCTACAATGAGCAGTTCTTC
- 15 TRBJ2-7 TRBV30 - CAWSLMGLSSYEQYF TGTGCCTGGAGTCTGATGGGCCTATCCTCCTACGAGCAGTACTTC
- 14 TRBJ2-5 TRBV7-2 - CASSLIQGKETQYF TGTGCCAGCAGCTTAATACAGGGCAAGGAGACCCAGTACTTC
once 14 TRBJ2-3 TRBV18 - CASSPLGETDTQYF TGTGCCAGCTCACCCCTAGGCGAAACAGATACGCAGTATTTT
- 15 TRBJ1-2 TRBV6-2/TRBV6-3 - CASSYYRSPNYGYTF TGTGCCAGCAGTTATTATAGAAGTCCTAACTATGGCTACACCTTC
- 14 TRBJ1-2 TRBV9 TRBD1 CASSVQGAAYGYTF TGTGCCAGCAGCGTGCAGGGGGCTGCCTATGGCTACACCTTC
- 18 TRBJ1-3 TRBV5-4 - CASSLDSPGTRSGNTIYF TGTGCCAGCAGCTTGGATTCGCCGGGAACCCGCTCTGGAAACACCATATATTTT
- 16 TRBJ2-5 TRBV7-9 TRBD1 CASSHRTGGAGETQYF TGTGCCAGCAGCCACCGCACAGGGGGCGCGGGAGAGACCCAGTACTTC
- 14 TRBJ1-4 TRBV5-1 - CASSLPGENEKLFF TGCGCCAGCAGCTTACCTGGGGAGAATGAAAAACTGTTTTTT
- 17 TRBJ2-3 TRBV19 TRBD2 CASSIVPSGRTTDTQYF TGTGCCAGTAGTATAGTCCCTAGCGGGAGAACCACAGATACGCAGTATTTT
- 12 TRBJ1-2 TRBV4-2 - CASSQSRSGYTF TGTGCCAGCAGCCAGTCAAGGAGTGGCTACACCTTC
- 19 TRBJ2-7 TRBV27 TRBD2 CASRALAGGIGRSSYEQYF TGTGCCAGCAGAGCTTTAGCGGGAGGAATCGGTAGGAGCTCCTACGAGCAGTACTTC
- 17 TRBJ2-2 TRBV7-3 TRBD1 CASSPYGGQANTGELFF TGTGCCAGCAGCCCTTACGGGGGACAGGCGAACACCGGGGAGCTGTTTTTT
- 18 TRBJ1-5 TRBV19 - CASSIEHSRENSNQPQHF TGTGCCAGTAGTATAGAGCACTCTCGTGAAAATAGCAATCAGCCCCAGCATTTT
- 14 TRBJ2-1 TRBV5-1 TRBD2 CASRGLAEHNEQFF TGCGCCAGCAGGGGGCTAGCGGAACACAATGAGCAGTTCTTC
- 14 TRBJ2-3 TRBV7-2 - CASSPGLPTDTQYF TGTGCCAGCAGCCCGGGACTCCCCACAGATACGCAGTATTTT
- 15 TRBJ1-6 TRBV27 TRBD1 CASSSYRDRASPLHF TGTGCCAGCAGTTCATACCGGGACAGGGCGTCACCCCTCCACTTT
- 14 TRBJ1-2 TRBV9 - CASSAEQGYGGYTF TGTGCCAGCAGCGCGGAACAGGGTTACGGTGGCTACACCTTC
- 19 TRBJ2-7 TRBV5-1 TRBD2 CASSLAGGLAGGLTYEQYF TGCGCCAGCAGCTTGGCCGGGGGACTAGCGGGAGGGCTGACCTACGAGCAGTACTTC